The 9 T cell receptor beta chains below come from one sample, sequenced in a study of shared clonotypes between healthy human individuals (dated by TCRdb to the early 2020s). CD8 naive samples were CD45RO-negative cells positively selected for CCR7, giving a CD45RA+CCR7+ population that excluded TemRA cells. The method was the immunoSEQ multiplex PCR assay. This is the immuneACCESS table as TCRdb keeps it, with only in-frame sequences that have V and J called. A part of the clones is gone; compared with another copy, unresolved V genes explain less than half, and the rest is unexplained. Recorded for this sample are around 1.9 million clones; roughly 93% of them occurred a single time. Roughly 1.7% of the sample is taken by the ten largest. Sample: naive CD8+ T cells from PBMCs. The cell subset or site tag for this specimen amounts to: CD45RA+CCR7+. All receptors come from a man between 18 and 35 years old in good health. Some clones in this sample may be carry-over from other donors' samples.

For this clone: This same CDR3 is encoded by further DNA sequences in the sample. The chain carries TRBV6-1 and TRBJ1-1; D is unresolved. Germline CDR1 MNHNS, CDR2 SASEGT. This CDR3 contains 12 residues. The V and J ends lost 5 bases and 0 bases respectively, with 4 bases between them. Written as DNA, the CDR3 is TGTGCCAGCAGTCTTTTGAACACTGAAGCTTTCTTT. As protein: CASSLLNTEAFF.

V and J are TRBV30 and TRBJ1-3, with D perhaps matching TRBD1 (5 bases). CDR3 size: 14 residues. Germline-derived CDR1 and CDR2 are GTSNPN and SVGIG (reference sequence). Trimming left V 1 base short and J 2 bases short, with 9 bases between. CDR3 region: CAWSEGITGNTIYF. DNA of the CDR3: TGTGCCTGGAGTGAGGGGATCACTGGAAACACCATATATTTT.

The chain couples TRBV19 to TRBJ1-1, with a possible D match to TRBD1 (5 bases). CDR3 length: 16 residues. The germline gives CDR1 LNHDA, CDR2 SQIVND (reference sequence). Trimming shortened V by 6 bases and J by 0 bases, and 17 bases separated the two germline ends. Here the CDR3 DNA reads TGTGCCAGTAGAAATGGGTGGGGCCTCATGAACACTGAAGCTTTCTTT. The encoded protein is CASRNGWGLMNTEAFF.

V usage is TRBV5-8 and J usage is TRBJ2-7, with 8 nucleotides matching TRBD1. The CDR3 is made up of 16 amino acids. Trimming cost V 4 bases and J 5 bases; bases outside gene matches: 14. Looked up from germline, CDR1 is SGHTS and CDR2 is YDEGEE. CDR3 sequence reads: CASSQPRQGFINEQYF. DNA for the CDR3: TGTGCCAGCAGCCAGCCCAGACAGGGGTTTATCAACGAGCAGTACTTC.

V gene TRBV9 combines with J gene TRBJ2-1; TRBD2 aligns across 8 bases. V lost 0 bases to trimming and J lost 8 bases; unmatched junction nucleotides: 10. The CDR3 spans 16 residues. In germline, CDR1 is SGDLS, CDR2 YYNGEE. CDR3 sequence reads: CASSVVASGSLDEQFF. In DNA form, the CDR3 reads TGTGCCAGCAGCGTAGTTGCAAGCGGGAGTTTAGATGAGCAGTTCTTC.

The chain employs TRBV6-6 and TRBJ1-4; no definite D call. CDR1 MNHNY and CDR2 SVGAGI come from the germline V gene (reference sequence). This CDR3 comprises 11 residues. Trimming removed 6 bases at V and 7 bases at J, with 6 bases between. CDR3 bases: TGTGCCAGCAGGAGAAGTGAAAAACTGTTTTTT. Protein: CASRRSEKLFF.

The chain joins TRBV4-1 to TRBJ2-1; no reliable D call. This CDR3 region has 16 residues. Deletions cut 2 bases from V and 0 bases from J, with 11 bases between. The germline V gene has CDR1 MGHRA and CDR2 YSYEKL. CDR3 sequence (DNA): TGCGCCAGCAGCCAACAAAAAGGAGTCTCCTACAATGAGCAGTTCTTC. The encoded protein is CASSQQKGVSYNEQFF.

This chain's CDR3 is CASSPLGTYEQYF. Written as DNA, the CDR3 is TGTGCCAGCAGTCCTCTGGGCACCTACGAGCAGTACTTC. V and J are TRBV6-5 and TRBJ2-7; D remains ambiguous. V lost 5 bases and J 2 bases, leaving 10 bases between the germline ends. Germline values: CDR1 MNHEY, CDR2 SVGAGI. This CDR3 spans 13 amino acids.

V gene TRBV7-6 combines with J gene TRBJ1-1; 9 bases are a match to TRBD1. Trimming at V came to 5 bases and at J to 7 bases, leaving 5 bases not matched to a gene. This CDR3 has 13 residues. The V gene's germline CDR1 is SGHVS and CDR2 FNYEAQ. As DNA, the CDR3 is TGTGCCAGCAGCCCAGGGACAGGGTTTGAAGCTTTCTTT. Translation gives CASSPGTGFEAFF.